Below, one TCR beta chain is given with its context. What it recognizes is unknown. Other DNA sequences from this sample encode an identical CDR3 as well. The data are from a study of shared clonotypes between healthy human individuals. CDR1 is MNHNS and CDR2 is SASEGT in the germline V gene. The V and J ends lost 3 bases and 3 bases respectively, with 6 bases between them. The CDR3 is 13 amino acids. The authors loaded approximately 220 ng DNA, 28,000 or so T cell genomes, into sorted-subset replicate PCRs. Data came from immunoSEQ multiplex PCR; TCRdb stores just in-frame clones and leaves some out. The sample has 950,000 to 1,100,000 clones, around 78% seen once. Study-wide results and caveats: Rarefaction curves obtained for sorted subsets showed sequencing incomplete despite large depth. Non-shared clonotypes displayed generation probabilities falling below those of clonotypes present in all four donors.

The V and J genes are TRBV6-1 and TRBJ1-5; D is unresolved. The sample comprised memory CD4+ T cells from PBMCs. The sample's subset: CD45RA-negative fraction. The receptor's source is a man aged 18 to 35 in good health. Some clones in this sample may be carry-over from other donors' samples. The CDR3 loop is CASSELANQPQHF. The CDR3, as DNA: TGTGCCAGCAGTGAGTTAGCCAATCAGCCCCAGCATTTT.